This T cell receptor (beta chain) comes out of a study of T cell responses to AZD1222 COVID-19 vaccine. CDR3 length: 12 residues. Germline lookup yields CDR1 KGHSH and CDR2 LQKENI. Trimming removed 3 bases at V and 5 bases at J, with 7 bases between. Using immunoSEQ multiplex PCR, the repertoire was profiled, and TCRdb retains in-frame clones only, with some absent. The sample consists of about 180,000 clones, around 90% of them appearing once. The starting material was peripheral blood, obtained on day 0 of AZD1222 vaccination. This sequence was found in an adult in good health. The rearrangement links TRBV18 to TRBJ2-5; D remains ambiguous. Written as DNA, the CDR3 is TGTGCCAGCTCACCTAGAGAGGAGACCCAGTACTTC. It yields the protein CASSPREETQYF.